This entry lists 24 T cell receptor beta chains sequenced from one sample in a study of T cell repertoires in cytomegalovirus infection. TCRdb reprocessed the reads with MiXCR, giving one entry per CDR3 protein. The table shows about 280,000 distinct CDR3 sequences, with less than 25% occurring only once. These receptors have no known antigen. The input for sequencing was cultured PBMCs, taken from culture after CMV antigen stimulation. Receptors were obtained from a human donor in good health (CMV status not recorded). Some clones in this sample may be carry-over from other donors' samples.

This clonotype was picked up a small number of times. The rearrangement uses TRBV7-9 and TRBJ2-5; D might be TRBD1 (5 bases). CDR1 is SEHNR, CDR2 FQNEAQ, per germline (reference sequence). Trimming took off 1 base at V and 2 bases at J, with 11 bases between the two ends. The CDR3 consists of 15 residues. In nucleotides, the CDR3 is TGTGCCAGCAGCTTAGGAGACAGCAAGCAAGAGACCCAGTACTTC. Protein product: CASSLGDSKQETQYF.

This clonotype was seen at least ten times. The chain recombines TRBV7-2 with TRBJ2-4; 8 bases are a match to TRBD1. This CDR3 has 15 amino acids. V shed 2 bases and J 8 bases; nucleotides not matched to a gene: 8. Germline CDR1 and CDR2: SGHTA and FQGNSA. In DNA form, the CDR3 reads TGTGCCAGCAGCTTATCTAGGACAGGGTCGGACATTCAGTACTTC. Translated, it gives CASSLSRTGSDIQYF.

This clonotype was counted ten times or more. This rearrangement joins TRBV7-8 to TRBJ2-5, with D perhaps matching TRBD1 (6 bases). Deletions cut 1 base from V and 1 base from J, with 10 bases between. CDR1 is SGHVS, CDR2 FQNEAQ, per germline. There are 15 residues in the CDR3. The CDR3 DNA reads TGTGCCAGCAGCTTAGTCAGGGGACCCCAAGAGACCCAGTACTTC. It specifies CASSLVRGPQETQYF.

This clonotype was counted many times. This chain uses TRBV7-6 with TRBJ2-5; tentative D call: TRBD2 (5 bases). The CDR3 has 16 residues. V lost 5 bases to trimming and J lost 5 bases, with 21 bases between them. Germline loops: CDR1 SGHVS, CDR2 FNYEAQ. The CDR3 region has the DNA TGTGCCAGCAGCCCCCCGTCTGGACTGCCGGGGGAGACCCAGTACTTC. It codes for CASSPPSGLPGETQYF.

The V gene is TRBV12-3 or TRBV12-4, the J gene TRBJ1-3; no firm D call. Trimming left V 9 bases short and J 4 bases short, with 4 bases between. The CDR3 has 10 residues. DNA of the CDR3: TGTGCCAGTAACGGAAACACCATATATTTT. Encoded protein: CASNGNTIYF.

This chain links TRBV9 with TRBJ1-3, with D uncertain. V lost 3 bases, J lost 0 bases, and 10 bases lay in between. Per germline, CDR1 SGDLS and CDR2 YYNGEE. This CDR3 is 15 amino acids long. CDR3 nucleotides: TGTGCCAGCAGCGCCGATGGGATCTCTGGAAACACCATATATTTT. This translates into CASSADGISGNTIYF.

The CDR3 bases are TGCGCCAGCAGCCCTACTAGCGGGACACTCGAGCAGTACTTC. It encodes CASSPTSGTLEQYF. The gene calls are TRBV4-1 and TRBJ2-7; TRBD2 aligns across 10 bases. Germline CDR1 and CDR2: MGHRA and YSYEKL. The CDR3 runs to 14 residues. Trimming took 4 bases from V and 6 from J; bases not matched to a gene: 6.

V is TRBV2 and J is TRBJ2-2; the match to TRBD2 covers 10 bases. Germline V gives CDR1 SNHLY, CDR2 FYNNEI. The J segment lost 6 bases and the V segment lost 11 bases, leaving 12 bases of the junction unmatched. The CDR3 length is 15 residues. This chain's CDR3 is CACRQSSGSAGELFF. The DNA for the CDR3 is TGTGCCTGCCGGCAGTCTAGCGGGAGTGCCGGGGAGCTGTTTTTT.

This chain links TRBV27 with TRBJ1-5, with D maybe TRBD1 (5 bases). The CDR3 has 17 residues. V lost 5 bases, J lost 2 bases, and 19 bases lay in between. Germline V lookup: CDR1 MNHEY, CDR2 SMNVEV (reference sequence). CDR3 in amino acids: CASSLWGGTIGNQPQHF. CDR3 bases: TGTGCCAGCAGTCTTTGGGGGGGAACTATAGGCAATCAGCCCCAGCATTTT.

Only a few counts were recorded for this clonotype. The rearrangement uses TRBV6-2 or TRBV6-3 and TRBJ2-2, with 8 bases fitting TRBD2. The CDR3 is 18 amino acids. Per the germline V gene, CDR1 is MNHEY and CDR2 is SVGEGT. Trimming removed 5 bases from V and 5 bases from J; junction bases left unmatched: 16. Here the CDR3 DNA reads TGTGCCAGCAGTAGGGTTCGGCTAGCGGGCGGTGCAACCGGGGAGCTGTTTTTT. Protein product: CASSRVRLAGGATGELFF.

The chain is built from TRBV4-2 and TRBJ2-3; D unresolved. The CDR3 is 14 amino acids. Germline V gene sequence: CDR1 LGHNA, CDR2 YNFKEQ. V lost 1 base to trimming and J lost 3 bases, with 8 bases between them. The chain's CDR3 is CASSQANPTDTQYF. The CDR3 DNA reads TGTGCCAGCAGCCAAGCAAACCCAACAGATACGCAGTATTTT.

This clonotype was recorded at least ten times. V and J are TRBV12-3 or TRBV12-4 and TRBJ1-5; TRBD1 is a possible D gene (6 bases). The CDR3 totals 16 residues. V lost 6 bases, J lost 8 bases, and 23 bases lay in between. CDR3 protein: CASRFFVWGANEPQHF. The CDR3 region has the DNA TGTGCCAGCAGGTTTTTCGTCTGGGGGGCTAACGAGCCCCAGCATTTT.

CDR3 nucleotide sequence: TGTGCCAGCAGCTTAGCTCAAGGAGGCTATGGCTACACCTTC. Its translation is CASSLAQGGYGYTF. The chain joins TRBV7-8 to TRBJ1-2; no firm D call. Germline assignment: CDR1 SGHVS and CDR2 FQNEAQ. The CDR3 sequence is 14 residues long. Trimming took 0 bases from V and 4 from J, leaving 9 bases between them.

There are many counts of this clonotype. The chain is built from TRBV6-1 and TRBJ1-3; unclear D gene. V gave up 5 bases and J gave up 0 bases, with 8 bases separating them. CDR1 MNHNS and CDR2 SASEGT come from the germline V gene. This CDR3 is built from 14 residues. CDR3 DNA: TGTGCCAGCAGTCAGCAGCGCTCTGGAAACACCATATATTTT. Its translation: CASSQQRSGNTIYF.

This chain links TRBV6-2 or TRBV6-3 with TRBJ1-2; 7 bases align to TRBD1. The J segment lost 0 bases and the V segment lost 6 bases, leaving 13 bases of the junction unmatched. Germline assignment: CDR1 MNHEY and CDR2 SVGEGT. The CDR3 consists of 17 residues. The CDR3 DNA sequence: TGTGCCAGCAGACCTCCGGGACAGCTTGCTTCTAACTATGGCTACACCTTC. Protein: CASRPPGQLASNYGYTF.

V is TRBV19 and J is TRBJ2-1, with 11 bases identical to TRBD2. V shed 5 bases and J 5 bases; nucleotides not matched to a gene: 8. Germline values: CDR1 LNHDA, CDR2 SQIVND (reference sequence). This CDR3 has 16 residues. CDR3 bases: TGTGCCAGTAGTGAGATAGCGGGAGGGCCCCACAATGAGCAGTTCTTC. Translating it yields CASSEIAGGPHNEQFF. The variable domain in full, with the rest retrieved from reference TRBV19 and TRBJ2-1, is DGGITQSPKYLFRKEGQNVTLSCEQNLNHDAMYWYRQDPGQGLRLIYYSQIVNDFQKGDIAEGYSVSREKKESFPLTVTSAQKNPTAFYLCASSEIAGGPHNEQFFGPGTRLTVL.

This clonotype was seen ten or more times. The CDR3 region is CATGPNDRLMNTEAFF. CDR3 DNA: TGTGCCACCGGACCAAACGACCGACTTATGAACACTGAAGCTTTCTTT. The rearrangement uses TRBV12-3 or TRBV12-4 and TRBJ1-1; D gene unclear. V was cut by 10 bases and J by 0 bases, with 21 bases left in between. There are 16 residues in the CDR3.

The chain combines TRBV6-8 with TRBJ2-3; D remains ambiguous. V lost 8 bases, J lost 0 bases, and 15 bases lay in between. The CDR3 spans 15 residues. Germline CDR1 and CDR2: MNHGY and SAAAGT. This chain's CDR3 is CASAPQPESTDTQYF. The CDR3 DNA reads TGTGCCAGCGCCCCCCAGCCAGAAAGCACAGATACGCAGTATTTT.

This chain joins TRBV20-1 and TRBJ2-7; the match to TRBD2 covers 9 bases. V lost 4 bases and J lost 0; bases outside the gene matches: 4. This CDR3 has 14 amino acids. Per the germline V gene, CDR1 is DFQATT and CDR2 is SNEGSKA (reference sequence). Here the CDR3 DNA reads TGCAGTGCTATGGCGGGAGGGAGCTCCTACGAGCAGTACTTC. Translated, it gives CSAMAGGSSYEQYF.

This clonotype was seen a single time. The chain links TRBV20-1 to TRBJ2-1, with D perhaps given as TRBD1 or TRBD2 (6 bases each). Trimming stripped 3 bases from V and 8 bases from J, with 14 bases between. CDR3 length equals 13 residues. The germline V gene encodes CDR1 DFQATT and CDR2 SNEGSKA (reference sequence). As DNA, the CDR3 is TGCAGTGCTAGGCCTAAGAGGGGGGATGAGCAGTTCTTC. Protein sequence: CSARPKRGDEQFF.

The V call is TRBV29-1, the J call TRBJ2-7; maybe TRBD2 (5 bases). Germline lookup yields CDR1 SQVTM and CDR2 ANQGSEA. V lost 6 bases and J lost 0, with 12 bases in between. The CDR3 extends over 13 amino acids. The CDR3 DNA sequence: TGCAGCGTCCAACTTACTAGCTCCTACGAGCAGTACTTC. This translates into CSVQLTSSYEQYF.

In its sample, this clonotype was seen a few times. The CDR3 DNA is TGTGCCAGCAGTGACAATAGGGGGCAGATTATAGCTTTCTTT. Translating gives CASSDNRGQIIAFF. The chain has TRBV2 and TRBJ1-1; 7 bases fit TRBD1. The CDR3 is 14 residues long. The germline CDR1 and CDR2 sequences are SNHLY and FYNNEI. The trim removed 3 bases at V and 10 bases at J, leaving 11 bases unmatched.

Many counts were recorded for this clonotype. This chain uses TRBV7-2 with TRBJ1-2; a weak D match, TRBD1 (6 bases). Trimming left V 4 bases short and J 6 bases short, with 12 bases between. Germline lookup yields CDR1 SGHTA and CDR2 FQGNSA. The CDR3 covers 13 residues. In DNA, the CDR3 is TGTGCCAGCAGCTACAGGGAGTTGAATGGCTACACCTTC. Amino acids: CASSYRELNGYTF.

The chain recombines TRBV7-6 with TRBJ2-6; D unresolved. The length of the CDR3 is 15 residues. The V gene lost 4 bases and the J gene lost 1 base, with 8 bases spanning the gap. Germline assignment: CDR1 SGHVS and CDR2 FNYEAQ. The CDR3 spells CASSSTSSGANVLTF. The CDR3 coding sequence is TGTGCCAGCAGCTCGACTTCGTCTGGGGCCAACGTCCTGACTTTC.